Following are 13 T cell receptor beta chains from one sample sequenced in a study of shared clonotypes between healthy human individuals. Assay used: immunoSEQ multiplex PCR; TCRdb lists only in-frame clones, some missing. Here the sample spans about 1.1 million clones, about 84% being singletons. Sequencing was performed on memory CD4+ T cells from PBMCs. Indicated subset: CD45RA-negative fraction. Receptor source: a young man in good health. Some clones in this sample may be carry-over from other donors' samples.

This rearrangement joins TRBV14 to TRBJ2-7, with D possibly called TRBD1 or TRBD2 (5 bases each). CDR3 length equals 13 residues. Germline CDR1 and CDR2: SGHDN and FVKESK. Trimming cost V 1 base and J 5 bases, with 9 bases left between them. CDR3: CASSQGGWNEQYF. In DNA, the CDR3 is TGTGCCAGCAGCCAAGGGGGGTGGAACGAGCAGTACTTC.

The chain recombines TRBV5-1 with TRBJ1-4; D is uncertain. The CDR3 loop spans 15 amino acids. Trimming shortened V by 2 bases and J by 6 bases, and 14 bases separated the two germline ends. Looked up from germline, CDR1 is SGHRS and CDR2 is YFSETQ. The CDR3 DNA sequence: TGCGCCAGCAGCTTAGGCGGGGAGGCGTATGAAAAACTGTTTTTT. Protein sequence: CASSLGGEAYEKLFF.

The chain has TRBV5-1 and TRBJ1-1; a weak D match, TRBD1 (6 bases). This CDR3 has 14 amino acids. In germline, CDR1 is SGHRS, CDR2 YFSETQ. V was shortened by 7 bases and J by 14 bases, with 27 bases between the two germline ends. Written as DNA, the CDR3 is TGCGCCAGCGGAGCCACCTCCGGGACACCCCCCGGGTTCTTT. Translating it yields CASGATSGTPPGFF.

The chain couples TRBV18 to TRBJ1-1, with 7 bases lining up with TRBD1. V shed 9 bases, J shed 2 bases, and the junction held 6 bases outside the gene matches. Per the germline V gene, CDR1 is KGHSH and CDR2 is LQKENI. The length of the CDR3 is 13 residues. CDR3 region: CASGRDSNTEAFF. DNA of the CDR3: TGTGCCAGTGGCCGGGACAGCAACACTGAAGCTTTCTTT.

The chain employs TRBV19 and TRBJ1-3; D uncertain. CDR1 is LNHDA and CDR2 is SQIVND in the germline V gene (reference sequence). The V and J ends lost 6 bases and 2 bases respectively, with 11 bases between them. This CDR3 is 14 amino acids long. The CDR3 region is CASSPDIAGNTIYF. For the CDR3, the DNA is TGTGCCAGTAGCCCAGATATCGCTGGAAACACCATATATTTT.

There are many counts of this clone. The chain couples TRBV7-8 to TRBJ2-2, with TRBD2 as a possible D gene (6 bases). V gave up 6 bases and J gave up 6 bases, with 14 bases separating them. The CDR3 is 14 residues long. The germline V gene has CDR1 SGHVS and CDR2 FQNEAQ. The CDR3 sequence: CASSSSRESGELFF. In DNA, the CDR3 is TGTGCCAGCAGTTCGAGCCGGGAGTCCGGGGAGCTGTTTTTT.

The J gene is TRBJ1-4, the V gene TRBV4-1, with D maybe TRBD1 (6 bases). V shed 1 base and J shed 6 bases, with 12 bases lying between them. The CDR3 totals 15 residues. CDR1 is MGHRA, CDR2 YSYEKL, per germline. In nucleotides, the CDR3 is TGCGCCAGCAGCCAAGGACAGGAGGGCTATGAAAAACTGTTTTTT. This gives the protein CASSQGQEGYEKLFF.

This chain connects TRBV5-6 to TRBJ1-4, with D perhaps matching TRBD1 (6 bases). The V end was cut by 0 bases, the J end by 7 bases, with 10 bases between. The length of the CDR3 is 14 residues. Germline V gene data show CDR1 as SGHDT and CDR2 as YYEEEE. CDR3 in amino acids: CASSLVGGSEKLFF. The CDR3 bases are TGTGCCAGCAGCTTGGTAGGGGGGAGTGAAAAACTGTTTTTT.

This clone was seen many times. The rearrangement joins TRBV29-1 to TRBJ1-2; no reliable D call. CDR3 length: 14 amino acids. Germline V lookup: CDR1 SQVTM, CDR2 ANQGSEA. The germline V and J ends were trimmed by 0 bases and 4 bases, with 12 bases remaining between them. The chain's CDR3 is CSVEDKGAGYGYTF. CDR3 DNA sequence: TGCAGCGTTGAAGATAAGGGTGCTGGCTATGGCTACACCTTC.

The chain carries TRBV4-1 and TRBJ1-4, with a possible D match to TRBD1 (5 bases). The CDR3 loop spans 19 amino acids. Germline CDR1 MGHRA, CDR2 YSYEKL. Trimming took 4 bases from V and 7 from J, leaving 28 bases between them. Here the CDR3 DNA reads TGCGCCAGCAGCCGAGCGGCGCTTAGGGGCGTTCGGGTAGGTGAAAAACTGTTTTTT. Its protein is CASSRAALRGVRVGEKLFF.

This clone was counted a few times. The genes are TRBV10-3 and TRBJ2-1; 10 bases are shared with TRBD2. This CDR3 region has 15 residues. Germline V lookup: CDR1 ENHRY, CDR2 SYGVKD. Losses at the gene ends were 7 bases for V and 7 bases for J; bases not matched to a gene: 10. The CDR3 is CAINRLAGDGNEQFF. CDR3 in DNA: TGTGCCATCAATCGCCTAGCGGGAGATGGTAATGAGCAGTTCTTC.

The chain couples TRBV15 to TRBJ2-2; 7 bases line up with TRBD1. Trimming at V came to 1 base and at J to 7 bases, leaving 6 bases not matched to a gene. The CDR3 is 15 amino acids. Germline CDR1 reads LNHNV; CDR2 reads YYDKDF (reference sequence). The DNA for the CDR3 is TGTGCCACCAGCAGAGCCGGGACAGTCAACGGGGAGCTGTTTTTT. Translating it yields CATSRAGTVNGELFF.

The V gene is TRBV5-1, the J gene TRBJ2-2; no definite D call. Trimming shortened V by 4 bases and J by 4 bases, and 14 bases separated the two germline ends. The CDR3 runs 15 residues. Per the germline V gene, CDR1 is SGHRS and CDR2 is YFSETQ. CDR3: CASSPDPRGTGELFF. Written as DNA, the CDR3 is TGCGCCAGCAGCCCGGACCCCAGAGGCACCGGGGAGCTGTTTTTT. Supplemented by reference TRBV5-1 and TRBJ2-2, the full variable domain reads KAGVTQTPRYLIKTRGQQVTLSCSPISGHRSVSWYQQTPGQGLQFLFEYFSETQRNKGNFPGRFSGRQFSNSRSEMNVSTLELGDSALYLCASSPDPRGTGELFFGEGSRLTVL.